A selection of T cell receptor beta chains follows, all from one sample in a study of blood T cell repertoires in COVID-19. Profiled with immunoSEQ multiplex PCR; TCRdb holds only in-frame clones, not every one. The table records about 300,000 clones, 80% to 90% of them present only once. The specimen sequenced was PBMCs or T cells enriched from blood (not recorded which). These receptors were taken from a man younger than 45 who had recovered from COVID-19. The CDR3 runs from the conserved cysteine through the conserved F or W. A D gene is named only where the DNA matches it firmly. Size is omitted from some rows. Given values are once, few, many or a class for expanded clones.

cdr3_nt cdr3_aa d_call v_call clone_size j_call
TGTGCCAGCAGTTTACAGCGGGGGGGGCTCGATGAGCAGTTCTTC CASSLQRGGLDEQFF TRBD2 TRBV27 . TRBJ2-1
TGTGCCAGCAGGACCAGGGATTACGGCTATGGCTACACCTTC CASRTRDYGYGYTF . TRBV2 . TRBJ1-2
TGTGCCAGCAGCCTCATGACGGGGGGCCACAAAAACATTCAGTACTTC CASSLMTGGHKNIQYF . TRBV3-1/TRBV3-2 once TRBJ2-4
TGTGCCAGCAGTTACGCTGGCGGCGACTTGAACACTGAAGCTTTCTTT CASSYAGGDLNTEAFF . TRBV6-5 . TRBJ1-1
TGTGCCAGCAGCCAAGAGTCGTTCGGGGCTTTCTTT CASSQESFGAFF . TRBV3-1/TRBV3-2 . TRBJ1-1
TGTGCCAGCAGTTATGAGGATACGCAGTATTTT CASSYEDTQYF . TRBV12-3/TRBV12-4 . TRBJ2-3
TGTGCCAGCTCACCTATCCCAGGGACAGGGGCCTACAATGAGCAGTTCTTC CASSPIPGTGAYNEQFF TRBD1 TRBV18 once TRBJ2-1
TGTGCCAGCTCACGGGCAGGGGCCAGGGGCACTGAAGCTTTCTTT CASSRAGARGTEAFF . TRBV18 . TRBJ1-1
TGTGCCAGTAGTATAAACCAGGGTCTCTATGGCTACACCTTC CASSINQGLYGYTF . TRBV19 . TRBJ1-2
TGTGCCAGCAGCCGGGGGAGATACAATGAGCAGTTCTTC CASSRGRYNEQFF . TRBV9 . TRBJ2-1
TGTGCCAGCAGCCAAGAAGGGACTAGCGGGGCCGATACGCAGTATTTT CASSQEGTSGADTQYF TRBD2 TRBV3-1/TRBV3-2 . TRBJ2-3
TGTGCCAGCAGCCCTGAGGGGGGGTTTTCTGAAGCTTTCTTT CASSPEGGFSEAFF . TRBV11-2 few TRBJ1-1
TGTGCCAGCAGTGAATCCGGAGGGTTGTGGGAGACCCAGTACTTC CASSESGGLWETQYF . TRBV2 . TRBJ2-5
TGTGCCAGCTCATCCCGACAGGGCACAGATACGCAGTATTTT CASSSRQGTDTQYF . TRBV18 . TRBJ2-3
TGTGCCAGTAGTACAGACGGGGGGTTTGGTAAGCAGTTCTTC CASSTDGGFGKQFF TRBD2 TRBV19 . TRBJ2-1
TGTGCCAGCAGCCGTTTTACTAGTTACTCGGAGGAGCAGTACTTC CASSRFTSYSEEQYF . TRBV7-6 once TRBJ2-7
TGTGCCAGCAGTTACGGGCGCGATGAGCAGTTCTTC CASSYGRDEQFF . TRBV6-5 . TRBJ2-1
TGTGCCAGCTCACCAAGGTCACAGGGGGCGATGGATGGCTACACCTTC CASSPRSQGAMDGYTF TRBD1 TRBV18 . TRBJ1-2
TGTGCCAGCAGTCTTAAACAGTTACTCAACACTGAAGCTTTCTTT CASSLKQLLNTEAFF . TRBV5-6 . TRBJ1-1
TGTGCCAGCAGTGAAACCCACGGGAACTACATGAACACTGAAGCTTTCTTT CASSETHGNYMNTEAFF . TRBV25-1 . TRBJ1-1
TGCAGCGTTATCGGACAGGGGGCTTTCTTT CSVIGQGAFF TRBD1 TRBV29-1 few TRBJ1-1
TGTGCCAGCAGCCCTAGTACCGTGGGTGAGCAGTTCTTC CASSPSTVGEQFF . TRBV7-3 . TRBJ2-1